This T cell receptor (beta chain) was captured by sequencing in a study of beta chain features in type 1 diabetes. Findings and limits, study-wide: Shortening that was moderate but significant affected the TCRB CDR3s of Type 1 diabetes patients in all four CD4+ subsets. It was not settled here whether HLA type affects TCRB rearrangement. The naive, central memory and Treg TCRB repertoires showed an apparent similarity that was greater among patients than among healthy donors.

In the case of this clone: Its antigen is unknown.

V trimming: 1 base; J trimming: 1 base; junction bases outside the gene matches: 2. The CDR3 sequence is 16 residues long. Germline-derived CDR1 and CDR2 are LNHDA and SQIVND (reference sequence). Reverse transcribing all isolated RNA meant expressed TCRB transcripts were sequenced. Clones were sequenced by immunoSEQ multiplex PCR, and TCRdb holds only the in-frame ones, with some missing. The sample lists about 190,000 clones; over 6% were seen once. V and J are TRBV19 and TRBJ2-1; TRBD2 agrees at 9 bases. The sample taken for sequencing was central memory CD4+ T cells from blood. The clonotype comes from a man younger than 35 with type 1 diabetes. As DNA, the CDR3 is TGTGCCAGTAGTATAGGGACTAGCGCGTCCTACAATGAGCAGTTCTTC. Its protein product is CASSIGTSASYNEQFF.